The 26 T cell receptor beta chains reported below all come from one sample, sequenced in a study of blood T cell repertoires in COVID-19. The protocol was immunoSEQ multiplex PCR, while the TCRdb copy is restricted to in-frame clones and leaves out a portion. This sample has 110,000 to 150,000 clones; around 88% occur once, and the top ten carry 1.5%. Sequenced: peripheral blood. Receptors were obtained from a woman aged 55-75 years with acute or convalescent COVID-19.

The chain joins TRBV5-1 to TRBJ1-1; maybe TRBD1 (5 bases). Germline CDR1 SGHRS, CDR2 YFSETQ. The CDR3 is made up of 14 amino acids. Trimming removed 1 base from V and 1 base from J, with 8 bases in between. The CDR3 loop is CASSLQQGNTEAFF. Written as DNA, the CDR3 is TGCGCCAGCAGCTTGCAGCAGGGGAACACTGAAGCTTTCTTT.

This clone has a single count. CDR3 region: CASSLANSGNTIYF. CDR3 in DNA: TGTGCCAGCAGCTTGGCCAACTCTGGAAACACCATATATTTT. The chain carries TRBV7-8 and TRBJ1-3; no reliable D call. Germline V gives CDR1 SGHVS, CDR2 FQNEAQ. The V and J ends lost 3 bases and 0 bases respectively, with 6 bases between them. This CDR3 is 14 amino acids long.

CDR3 coding DNA: TGTGCCAGCAGCTACGACAGAATTTCACCCCTCCACTTT. It is translated as CASSYDRISPLHF. The rearrangement joins TRBV7-9 to TRBJ1-6, with D perhaps TRBD1 (5 bases). The CDR3 is 13 amino acids. Germline values: CDR1 SEHNR, CDR2 FQNEAQ (reference sequence). Trimming shortened V by 4 bases and J by 9 bases, and 10 bases separated the two germline ends.

The chain carries TRBV15 and TRBJ1-4; 9 bases map to TRBD1. The CDR3 has 18 amino acids. The germline V gene encodes CDR1 LNHNV and CDR2 YYDKDF (reference sequence). Germline trimming cut 5 bases from V and 2 bases from J; bases unmatched to any gene: 12. Written as DNA, the CDR3 is TGTGCCACCAGCCGGGGCGGACAGGGGATTTCCACTAATGAAAAACTGTTTTTT. Residues: CATSRGGQGISTNEKLFF.

The rearrangement joins TRBV28 to TRBJ1-1; no clear D gene. Germline loops: CDR1 MDHEN, CDR2 SYDVKM. V was cut by 1 base and J by 7 bases, with 13 bases left in between. The CDR3 is 14 amino acids. The CDR3 loop is CASSLFYSGSEAFF. The CDR3 DNA reads TGTGCCAGCAGTTTATTTTATTCTGGGAGTGAAGCTTTCTTT.

This clone was detected only once. This sequence joins TRBV21-1 and TRBJ1-5. TRBV21-1 is labeled a pseudogene. The CDR3 consists of 12 residues. CDR3 loop: CATLILSQPQHF. CDR3 nucleotides: TGTGCCACCTTAATCCTAAGTCAGCCCCAGCATTTT.

The rearrangement links TRBV7-3 to TRBJ2-3; 10 bases match TRBD2. Per germline, CDR1 SGHTA and CDR2 FQGTGA. The CDR3 is made up of 17 amino acids. Unmatched junction bases numbered 8, after V lost 0 bases and J lost 5 bases. The CDR3 nucleotides are TGTGCCAGCAGCTTAACGTATCAGCGGGGGGGCGTAGATACGCAGTATTTT. Translated: CASSLTYQRGGVDTQYF.

The chain is built from TRBV11-2 and TRBJ2-2; D not certain. CDR3 length: 15 amino acids. The germline CDR1 and CDR2 sequences are SGHAT and FQNNGV. V shed 5 bases and J shed 6 bases, with 16 bases lying between them. The DNA for the CDR3 is TGTGCCAGCAGCCCTAGAGAACTCCGATCCGGGGAGCTGTTTTTT. Its translation is CASSPRELRSGELFF. The full variable domain, in which reference TRBV11-2 and TRBJ2-2 provide the parts outside the CDR3, is EAGVAQSPRYKIIEKRQSVAFWCNPISGHATLYWYQQILGQGPKLLIQFQNNGVVDDSQLPKDRFSAERLKGVDSTLKIQPAKLEDSAVYLCASSPRELRSGELFFGEGSRLTVL.

Turning to this clone: Other nucleotide sequences in the sample specify the same CDR3. The chain couples TRBV29-1 to TRBJ2-1; 12 bases map to TRBD1. The V gene's germline CDR1 is SQVTM and CDR2 ANQGSEA. The junction had 4 bases not matched to a gene; V was cut back by 6 bases and J by 7 bases. The length of the CDR3 is 13 residues. The CDR3 sequence: CSVGQGAQNEQFF. The CDR3 bases are TGCAGCGTGGGACAGGGGGCGCAAAATGAGCAGTTCTTC.

The CDR3 sequence is CASSVGGGTQPQHF. The CDR3 coding sequence is TGTGCCAGCAGCGTAGGAGGAGGAACTCAGCCCCAGCATTTT. V is TRBV9 and J is TRBJ1-5; D uncertain. The CDR3 has 14 residues. Germline CDR1 reads SGDLS; CDR2 reads YYNGEE. The V and J ends lost 0 bases and 6 bases respectively, with 10 bases between them.

The rearrangement uses TRBV2 and TRBJ1-1, with D perhaps matching TRBD1 (5 bases). The CDR3 covers 12 residues. Trimming shortened V by 6 bases and J by 7 bases, and 12 bases separated the two germline ends. Germline V gives CDR1 SNHLY, CDR2 FYNNEI. The CDR3: CASRGDSGEAFF. The DNA for the CDR3 is TGTGCCAGCAGGGGGGATAGCGGTGAAGCTTTCTTT.

This chain uses TRBV5-1 with TRBJ2-7; 9 bases agree with TRBD1. The germline gives CDR1 SGHRS, CDR2 YFSETQ. The V gene end was trimmed by 4 bases and the J gene end by 3 bases; junction bases not matched to a gene: 8. CDR3 length: 15 residues. The CDR3 DNA reads as TGCGCCAGCAGCGATGGGACAGGGTGGGGCTACGAGCAGTACTTC. Amino acid sequence: CASSDGTGWGYEQYF.

The CDR3 DNA reads TGTGCCAGCAGCCGAGGGACAGGGACACATGAAAAACTGTTTTTT. Amino acids: CASSRGTGTHEKLFF. This chain joins TRBV13 and TRBJ1-4; 9 nucleotides align to TRBD1. Germline CDR1 and CDR2: PRHDT and FYEKMQ (reference sequence). This CDR3 has 15 residues. V lost 5 bases to trimming and J lost 6 bases; unmatched junction nucleotides: 7.

In this sample, this clone turned up a few times. The chain recombines TRBV10-3 with TRBJ1-1; 7 bases agree with TRBD1. Unmatched junction bases numbered 3, after V lost 4 bases and J lost 1 base. The CDR3 is made up of 14 amino acids. Looked up from germline, CDR1 is ENHRY and CDR2 is SYGVKD. The CDR3 DNA reads TGTGCCATCAGTGGACAGGGTCCGAACACTGAAGCTTTCTTT. It yields the protein CAISGQGPNTEAFF.

This chain's CDR3 is CASSLSGRFNQPQHF. In DNA, the CDR3 is TGCGCCAGCAGCTTGTCTGGCAGGTTTAATCAGCCCCAGCATTTT. The chain recombines TRBV5-1 with TRBJ1-5; no clear D. Germline V gene data show CDR1 as SGHRS and CDR2 as YFSETQ. This CDR3 is 15 amino acids long. The V end lost 1 base, the J end lost 4 bases, and 12 bases lay between the germline ends.

The chain links TRBV25-1 to TRBJ2-1; 9 nucleotides agree with TRBD2. CDR1 and CDR2 (germline): MGHDK, SYGVNS. The CDR3 contains 14 residues. Trimming took 8 bases from V and 8 from J; bases not matched to a gene: 10. The DNA of the CDR3 is TGTGCCAGCGCGATAGCGGGGGATGGTCATGAGCAGTTCTTC. Encoded protein: CASAIAGDGHEQFF.

V and J are TRBV9 and TRBJ1-2; D is ambiguous. V was cut by 2 bases and J by 4 bases, with 21 bases left in between. Looked up from germline, CDR1 is SGDLS and CDR2 is YYNGEE. The CDR3 is 17 amino acids. As DNA, the CDR3 is TGTGCCAGCAGCGTCCTCATTGCGGCAAAAGAAGGCTATGGCTACACCTTC. It specifies CASSVLIAAKEGYGYTF.

The chain couples TRBV11-3 to TRBJ2-5, with D possibly being TRBD1 (6 bases). The length of the CDR3 is 15 residues. Germline V CDR1 and CDR2: SGHNT, YENEEA. The V end was cut by 5 bases, the J end by 5 bases, with 18 bases between. In DNA, the CDR3 is TGTGCCAGCAGCGGGGGCAGGGGTATGGCGGAGACCCAGTACTTC. Protein sequence: CASSGGRGMAETQYF.

This sequence joins TRBV19 and TRBJ2-1; 11 bases are shared with TRBD2. The CDR3 spans 16 residues. CDR1 LNHDA and CDR2 SQIVND come from the germline V gene (reference sequence). V shed 5 bases, J shed 4 bases, and the junction held 7 bases outside the gene matches. As DNA, the CDR3 is TGTGCCAGTAGTCCCGAACTAGCGGGGGCATACAATGAGCAGTTCTTC. Its protein is CASSPELAGAYNEQFF.

The gene calls are TRBV28 and TRBJ2-6, with 7 bases fitting TRBD1. This CDR3 has 15 amino acids. Germline CDR1 reads MDHEN; CDR2 reads SYDVKM. V shed 2 bases, J shed 2 bases, and the junction held 0 bases outside the gene matches. CDR3 bases: TGTGCCAGCAGTTTACAGGGGGCTGGGGCCAACGTCCTGACTTTC. Residues: CASSLQGAGANVLTF.

The chain is built from TRBV2 and TRBJ2-3; D remains ambiguous. Germline V gives CDR1 SNHLY, CDR2 FYNNEI. V was clipped by 10 bases and J by 2 bases, with 16 bases between them. The CDR3 is 14 amino acids. The CDR3 protein is CATALTTNTDTQYF. The DNA for the CDR3 is TGTGCCACAGCACTAACCACTAACACAGATACGCAGTATTTT.

The chain combines TRBV6-6 with TRBJ1-3, with 7 positions matching TRBD1. The CDR3 length is 17 residues. Trimming removed 5 bases from V and 1 base from J; junction bases left unmatched: 11. The germline V gene has CDR1 MNHNY and CDR2 SVGAGI (reference sequence). CDR3 amino acids: CASSPEGAGFSGNTIYF. The CDR3 DNA reads as TGTGCCAGCAGTCCGGAGGGGGCCGGTTTTTCTGGAAACACCATATATTTT.

This rearrangement joins TRBV30 to TRBJ2-3; 7 bases line up with TRBD1. CDR3 size: 14 residues. Germline CDR1 reads GTSNPN; CDR2 reads SVGIG (reference sequence). The trim removed 2 bases at V and 4 bases at J, leaving 6 bases unmatched. Written as DNA, the CDR3 is TGTGCCTGGAGTAGGGGGCTAGTGGCAGATACGCAGTATTTT. As protein: CAWSRGLVADTQYF.

J is TRBJ2-1 and V is TRBV10-3; D perhaps matches TRBD2 (6 bases). The CDR3 extends over 14 amino acids. V lost 6 bases, J lost 0 bases, and 9 bases lay in between. The V gene's germline CDR1 is ENHRY and CDR2 SYGVKD. CDR3 loop: CAIRRDGSYNEQFF. The CDR3 coding sequence is TGTGCCATCAGGCGGGACGGCTCCTACAATGAGCAGTTCTTC.

The chain links TRBV2 to TRBJ1-1; TRBD1 might be the D (5 bases). This CDR3 has 12 residues. V was cut by 6 bases and J by 6 bases, with 11 bases left in between. The germline V gene has CDR1 SNHLY and CDR2 FYNNEI. CDR3 loop: CASSQGGPEAFF. CDR3 DNA sequence: TGTGCCAGCAGCCAGGGTGGCCCTGAAGCTTTCTTT. Full variable domain (missing parts from reference TRBV2 and TRBJ1-1): EPEVTQTPSHQVTQMGQEVILRCVPISNHLYFYWYRQILGQKVEFLVSFYNNEISEKSEIFDDQFSVERPDGSNFTLKIRSTKLEDSAMYFCASSQGGPEAFFGQGTRLTVV.

Written as DNA, the CDR3 is TGTGCCAGCAGCTCCCGACAGGGTGGTAGGACAGATACGCAGTATTTT. Translating it yields CASSSRQGGRTDTQYF. This chain connects TRBV7-2 to TRBJ2-3, with 7 positions matching TRBD1. Trimming removed 4 bases from V and 3 bases from J; junction bases left unmatched: 10. Germline V gene data show CDR1 as SGHTA and CDR2 as FQGNSA. This CDR3 is built from 16 residues.